Listed here are 12 T cell receptor beta chains from one sample, sequenced in a study of cytomegalovirus exposure and HLA in healthy donors. Researchers ran the PCR with 60 Vbeta and 13 Jbeta primers. Data came from immunoSEQ multiplex PCR; TCRdb stores just in-frame clones and leaves some out. The data contain roughly 120,000 clones, 70% to 80% of them singletons. The sample was PBMCs. These receptors originate from a man aged 18-30 years in good health and CMV-seronegative.

V is TRBV12-5 and J is TRBJ2-3, with 7 bases fitting TRBD2. From germline, CDR1 is LGHNT and CDR2 FRNRAP. Germline trimming cut 9 bases from V and 4 bases from J; bases unmatched to any gene: 7. CDR3 size: 13 residues. DNA of the CDR3: TGTGCTAGCCGGGGGGTGTCCCCAGATACGCAGTATTTT. This encodes CASRGVSPDTQYF.

This chain uses TRBV11-2 with TRBJ2-3; TRBD2 matches 7 bases. With V trimmed by 4 bases and J by 1 base, 8 bases remained unmatched. Germline-derived CDR1 and CDR2 are SGHAT and FQNNGV. This CDR3 is built from 16 residues. The CDR3: CASSSTLTSGTDTQYF. For the CDR3, the DNA is TGTGCCAGCAGCTCTACCCTAACTAGCGGCACAGATACGCAGTATTTT.

The rearrangement uses TRBV27 and TRBJ1-1; D is unresolved. The CDR3 totals 16 residues. Germline-derived CDR1 and CDR2 are MNHEY and SMNVEV (reference sequence). Trimming pared 4 bases from V and 0 bases from J, leaving 15 bases between. In nucleotides, the CDR3 is TGTGCCAGCAGTTCCCATCGGACGGGGATGAACACTGAAGCTTTCTTT. Its protein product is CASSSHRTGMNTEAFF.

The chain combines TRBV6-5 with TRBJ2-7; D unclear. This CDR3 region has 12 residues. V was clipped by 7 bases and J by 0 bases, with 7 bases between them. Germline CDR1 MNHEY, CDR2 SVGAGI. For the CDR3, the DNA is TGTGCCAGCACTCGGAGCTCCTACGAGCAGTACGTC. This codes for CASTRSSYEQYV.

This chain joins TRBV7-8 and TRBJ2-1; 10 nucleotides match TRBD2. The V gene's germline CDR1 is SGHVS and CDR2 FQNEAQ. The CDR3 spans 16 residues. Unmatched junction bases numbered 10, after V lost 1 base and J lost 10 bases. This CDR3 is CASSLVSSGRVDEQFF. The CDR3 nucleotides read TGTGCCAGCAGCTTAGTATCGAGCGGGAGGGTGGACGAGCAGTTCTTC.

The chain recombines TRBV11-1 with TRBJ1-2; maybe TRBD1 (5 bases). Trimming cost V 5 bases and J 6 bases, with 13 bases left between them. Per germline, CDR1 SGHAT and CDR2 FQDESV (reference sequence). The CDR3 runs to 13 residues. The CDR3, as DNA: TGTGCCAGCAGCCTTGGAGGGGTTAATGGCTACACCTTC. Its protein product is CASSLGGVNGYTF. Full variable domain (outside the CDR3, taken from reference TRBV11-1 and TRBJ1-2): EAEVAQSPRYKITEKSQAVAFWCDPISGHATLYWYRQILGQGPELLVQFQDESVVDDSQLPKDRFSAERLKGVDSTLKIQPAELGDSAMYLCASSLGGVNGYTFGSGTRLTVV.

V is TRBV5-5 and J is TRBJ2-7, with 8 bases that match TRBD1. The CDR3 has 11 residues. V gave up 4 bases and J gave up 6 bases; unmatched junction bases: 0. CDR1 and CDR2 (germline): SGHKS, YYEKEE (reference sequence). CDR3 nucleotides: TGTGCCAGCAGCACAGGGGGCGAGCAGTACTTC. Its protein product is CASSTGGEQYF.

This clone occurred many times. J is TRBJ1-5 and V is TRBV6-1; 7 bases align to TRBD1. The J segment lost 4 bases and the V segment lost 2 bases, leaving 5 bases of the junction unmatched. Germline CDR1 is MNHNS and CDR2 is SASEGT. The CDR3 sequence is 15 residues long. The CDR3 reads CASSEMGTENQPQHF. DNA of the CDR3: TGTGCCAGCAGTGAAATGGGGACAGAGAATCAGCCCCAGCATTTT.

This clone is a singleton in its sample. This chain joins TRBV30 and TRBJ2-7; TRBD1 might be the D (6 bases). This CDR3 contains 13 residues. The germline V and J ends were trimmed by 0 bases and 1 base, with 7 bases remaining between them. Per the germline V gene, CDR1 is GTSNPN and CDR2 is SVGIG (reference sequence). This chain's CDR3 is CAWSVGQSYEQYF. As DNA, the CDR3 is TGTGCCTGGAGTGTCGGACAGTCCTACGAGCAGTACTTC. Drawing the rest from reference TRBV30 and TRBJ2-7, the complete variable domain is SQTIHQWPATLVQPVGSPLSLECTVEGTSNPNLYWYRQAAGRGLQLLFYSVGIGQISSEVPQNLSASRPQDRQFILSSKKLLLSDSGFYLCAWSVGQSYEQYFGPGTRLTVT.

The chain couples TRBV9 to TRBJ2-2; 8 bases match TRBD1. The junction had 10 bases not matched to a gene; V was cut back by 3 bases and J by 6 bases. This CDR3 comprises 16 residues. The germline V gene encodes CDR1 SGDLS and CDR2 YYNGEE. CDR3 nucleotides: TGTGCCAGCAGCGGCCCTGCACAGGGGGTCGCCGGGGAGCTGTTTTTT. Protein: CASSGPAQGVAGELFF.

The rearrangement links TRBV30 to TRBJ2-3; D call uncertain. Trimming left V 0 bases short and J 6 bases short, with 10 bases between. The germline CDR1 and CDR2 sequences are GTSNPN and SVGIG (reference sequence). The CDR3 is made up of 13 amino acids. The CDR3 DNA reads as TGTGCCTGGAGTGTAAACTCAATGGATACGCAGTATTTT. This codes for CAWSVNSMDTQYF.

The rearrangement uses TRBV19 and TRBJ1-6; D may be TRBD1 (6 bases). CDR1 LNHDA and CDR2 SQIVND come from the germline V gene (reference sequence). Between the trimmed V and J ends, which lost 9 bases and 6 bases, there was a span of 21 bases. The length of the CDR3 is 16 residues. The CDR3 is CASLRSGGQSNSPLHF. The DNA for the CDR3 is TGTGCCAGCCTCCGCTCGGGGGGACAATCTAATTCACCCCTCCACTTT.